This T cell receptor (beta chain) was recorded in a study of long-term antiretroviral therapy in people with HIV. By frequency in the sample, this clone is medium-sized. Sequencing used immunoSEQ v3.0 at survey level. It was about 40,000-55,000 T-cell genomes per sample that sequencing targeted. Measured with immunoSEQ multiplex PCR; TCRdb has only the in-frame clones, and not every one. This table holds about 18,000 clones, 91% found once. The V end was cut by 3 bases, the J end by 1 base, with 9 bases between. CDR3 size: 13 residues. CDR1 and CDR2 from the germline V gene are GTSNPN and SVGIG (reference sequence).

This TCR was sampled from a man aged 50-59 years with HIV. V is TRBV30 and J is TRBJ1-1; D is possibly TRBD1 (5 bases). This sample comprised unsorted PBMCs, obtained 3 years after starting antiretroviral therapy. The CDR3 protein is CAWSRDPNTEAFF. In DNA form, the CDR3 reads TGTGCCTGGAGCAGGGATCCGAACACTGAAGCTTTCTTT.